This T cell receptor (beta chain) was retrieved from a study of T cell repertoires in cytomegalovirus infection. Study-wide background: The authors relied on CMV epitopes, both recently identified HLA-C-restricted and well-studied HLA-B-restricted.

This clonotype has only a few counts. As yet, its antigen is unknown. TCRdb re-called the reads with MiXCR, one entry per CDR3 protein. This sample yields about a million distinct CDR3 sequences, of which 31% are seen a single time; about an eighth belongs to the top ten. In germline, CDR1 is DFQATT, CDR2 SNEGSKA (reference sequence). This CDR3 is 14 amino acids long. The chain links TRBV20-1 to TRBJ1-6; D is perhaps TRBD1 (6 bases). This sequence originates from a human donor in good health (CMV status not recorded). Some clones in this sample may be carry-over from other donors' samples. Sequences were derived from cultured CD8+ T cells from PBMCs, sampled from culture after CMV antigen stimulation. The CDR3 region is CSGRDWQGNSPLHF. The CDR3 DNA sequence: TGCAGCGGAAGAGATTGGCAGGGGAATTCACCCCTCCACTTT.